Sequencing of this TCR beta chain was carried out in a study of early T cells in non-severe SARS-CoV-2 infection. Study as a whole: Chains stayed unpaired after sequencing of bulk RNA from unsorted whole blood.

The CDR3 length is 17 residues. Trimming took 2 bases from V and 5 from J; bases not matched to a gene: 9. CDR1 is ENHRY and CDR2 is SYGVKD in the germline V gene. This clonotype occurred many times. Tagging with unique molecular identifiers was applied to individual cDNA molecules. From the 5' RACE reads, TCRdb called clonotypes with MiXCR, one entry per CDR3 protein. Among some 87,000 distinct CDR3 sequences listed, about 12% were seen once. What was sequenced was whole blood. This sequence originates from an adult who was a healthcare worker with PCR-confirmed SARS-CoV-2 infection or an uninfected control (not recorded which). The chain carries TRBV10-3 and TRBJ2-2; the match to TRBD2 covers 9 bases. The CDR3 DNA reads TGTGCCATCAGTGAGCCGAGGATAGCGGGGGCTACCGGGGAGCTGTTTTTT. Encoded protein: CAISEPRIAGATGELFF.